This TCR beta chain was observed in a study of cytomegalovirus exposure and HLA in healthy donors. This PCR relied on a set of 60 Vbeta primers and 13 Jbeta primers. Libraries were prepared by immunoSEQ multiplex PCR; TCRdb keeps only in-frame clonotypes and omits some of them. The repertoire holds about 200,000 clones, with around 86% as singletons. On this clone itself: The antigen remains unidentified.

Study-level points and caveats: A later examination showed that TCR association rates differed by HLA locus, with DRB1 most and HLA-C fewest.

The origin of this receptor is a woman in her fifties or sixties in good health and CMV-seropositive. Sample: PBMCs.

CDR3 loop: CASSLGGKTGELFF. In nucleotides, the CDR3 is TGTGCCAGCAGCTTAGGCGGGAAAACCGGGGAGCTGTTTTTT. The gene calls are TRBV11-2 and TRBJ2-2; weak D call: TRBD2 (6 bases). The ends were cut back, 1 base at V and 5 bases at J, with 8 bases in the middle. The CDR3 has 14 amino acids. Germline V lookup: CDR1 SGHAT, CDR2 FQNNGV.